The 21 T cell receptor beta chains given below trace back to one sample, sequenced in a study of CD8+CD57+ T cells in acquired aplastic anemia. Researchers used genomic DNA as the template to profile TCR beta VDJ and CDR3. TCRdb recomputed calls from the reads with MiXCR, one row per CDR3 protein. The sample contains approximately 170,000 distinct CDR3 sequences, more than 45% of which appear only once. Patients selected for sequencing had displayed CD8+CD57+ cell expansion by flow cytometry. Material: sorted CD4+, CD8+, or CD8+CD57+ T cells (not recorded which) from PBMCs. The source of these receptors is a human donor with aplastic anemia.

The genes are TRBV10-3 and TRBJ1-5; the D is unclear. Trimming cost V 10 bases and J 7 bases, with 20 bases left between them. The CDR3 is 14 amino acids. Germline V gives CDR1 ENHRY, CDR2 SYGVKD. For the CDR3, the DNA is TGTGCCAGCAGCCAAGCTTGGTCAAAACAGCCCCAGCATTTT. Translation: CASSQAWSKQPQHF.

This clonotype has ten or more counts. V is TRBV7-2 and J is TRBJ2-7, with TRBD1 matching over 9 bases. The CDR3 consists of 16 residues. J was trimmed by 7 bases and V by 4 bases; bases with no gene match: 14. The germline CDR1 and CDR2 sequences are SGHTA and FQGNSA. The CDR3 sequence: CASSSRGDRALGEQYF. The DNA for the CDR3 is TGTGCCAGCAGCTCCCGGGGGGACAGGGCCCTCGGAGAGCAGTACTTC.

On this clonotype itself: The junction does not match germline at one end; this may be a read error. The rearrangement links TRBV6-2 or TRBV6-3 to TRBJ1-2, with D perhaps matching TRBD1 (5 bases). CDR3 length: 14 residues. Germline V gene lookup returns CDR1 MNHEY and CDR2 SVGEGT. The CDR3, as DNA: TGTGCCAACAGTTACTCACGGGGGAACTATGGCTACACCTTC. Translated, it gives CANSYSRGNYGYTF.

Concerning this clonotype itself: This may be a read error, as it is one base from a much larger clone. The chain joins TRBV2 to TRBJ1-5, with a tentative D call TRBD1 (5 bases). V was cut by 7 bases and J by 4 bases, with 8 bases left in between. Germline V lookup: CDR1 SNHLY, CDR2 FYNNEI. The CDR3 extends over 12 amino acids. The DNA for the CDR3 is TGTGCCAGCAAGGGGCAGAATCAGCCCCAGCATTTT. Residues: CASKGQNQPQHF.

This clonotype showed up just a few times. The V call is TRBV19, the J call TRBJ1-5, with TRBD1 matching 10 bases. J was trimmed by 6 bases and V by 3 bases; bases with no gene match: 2. CDR1 and CDR2 from the germline V gene are LNHDA and SQIVND (reference sequence). The CDR3 spans 14 residues. The CDR3 nucleotides are TGTGCCAGTAGTATGACAGGGGGCAGTCAGCCCCAGCATTTT. Its translation is CASSMTGGSQPQHF.

This clonotype was observed many times. The chain carries TRBV2 and TRBJ2-5; D gene uncertain. Deletions cut 4 bases from V and 3 bases from J, with 6 bases between. In germline, CDR1 is SNHLY, CDR2 FYNNEI. This CDR3 contains 12 residues. CDR3 loop: CASSGNEETQYF. The CDR3 nucleotides are TGTGCCAGCAGTGGCAACGAAGAGACCCAGTACTTC.

In its sample, this clonotype was seen many times. The genes are TRBV5-1 and TRBJ1-5, with 8 bases fitting TRBD1. The CDR3 loop spans 15 amino acids. J gave up 6 bases and V 2 bases, and 7 bases lay outside the gene matches. CDR1 is SGHRS and CDR2 is YFSETQ in the germline V gene. The CDR3 is CASSLDGQGSQPQHF. The CDR3 nucleotides are TGCGCCAGCAGCTTAGATGGACAGGGTAGTCAGCCCCAGCATTTT.

The genes are TRBV10-3 and TRBJ2-7; a possible D gene is TRBD1 (5 bases). Germline-derived CDR1 and CDR2 are ENHRY and SYGVKD. V was pared by 0 bases and J by 5 bases, with 8 bases between. The CDR3 extends over 13 amino acids. CDR3 in amino acids: CAISESDTNEQYV. CDR3 in DNA: TGTGCCATCAGTGAGTCGGACACCAACGAGCAGTACGTC.

This chain links TRBV2 with TRBJ1-4; D ambiguous. Between the trimmed V and J ends, which lost 8 bases and 7 bases, there was a span of 14 bases. The CDR3 consists of 13 residues. Germline V gene lookup returns CDR1 SNHLY and CDR2 FYNNEI. This CDR3 is CASDRFEGEKLFF. CDR3 in DNA: TGTGCCAGCGATCGGTTCGAGGGTGAAAAACTGTTTTTT. Together with reference TRBV2 and TRBJ1-4, the CDR3 gives the full variable domain: EPEVTQTPSHQVTQMGQEVILRCVPISNHLYFYWYRQILGQKVEFLVSFYNNEISEKSEIFDDQFSVERPDGSNFTLKIRSTKLEDSAMYFCASDRFEGEKLFFGSGTQLSVL.

The chain uses TRBV9 and TRBJ2-6; D call uncertain. CDR1 and CDR2 (germline): SGDLS, YYNGEE. Trimming cost V 7 bases and J 0 bases, with 17 bases left between them. CDR3 length: 17 residues. CDR3 sequence reads: CASSVAAQPSGANVLTF. The DNA for the CDR3 is TGTGCCAGCTCAGTGGCAGCTCAACCCTCTGGGGCCAACGTCCTGACTTTC.

V gene TRBV19 combines with J gene TRBJ1-1, with D possibly matching TRBD1 (5 bases). The V gene lost 2 bases and the J gene lost 2 bases, with 9 bases spanning the gap. This CDR3 spans 14 amino acids. CDR1 is LNHDA, CDR2 SQIVND, per germline (reference sequence). The CDR3 DNA reads TGTGCCAGTAGTATAAGAGGGACTAACACTGAAGCTTTCTTT. It encodes CASSIRGTNTEAFF.

This clonotype was observed a handful of times. The rearrangement links TRBV9 to TRBJ1-3; D gene unclear. Trimming took 6 bases from V and 0 from J, leaving 25 bases between them. The CDR3 is made up of 19 amino acids. The germline CDR1 and CDR2 sequences are SGDLS and YYNGEE. CDR3 sequence (DNA): TGTGCCAGCACCAATCGAGTTTCGGCGCAGGCCTTCTCTGGAAACACCATATATTTT. It yields the protein CASTNRVSAQAFSGNTIYF.

This clonotype has a count of ten or more. The chain is built from TRBV6-5 and TRBJ1-1; D gene unclear. The CDR3 is 14 residues long. The V end was cut by 2 bases, the J end by 0 bases, with 7 bases between. Germline V gene sequence: CDR1 MNHEY, CDR2 SVGAGI. In DNA, the CDR3 is TGTGCCAGCAGTTACGCAGCCATGAACACTGAAGCTTTCTTT. It is translated as CASSYAAMNTEAFF.

The chain recombines TRBV5-1 with TRBJ2-3, with a tentative D call TRBD2 (5 bases). The V gene lost 7 bases and the J gene lost 5 bases, with 11 bases spanning the gap. CDR3 length: 12 residues. Germline lookup yields CDR1 SGHRS and CDR2 YFSETQ. Written as DNA, the CDR3 is TGCGCCAGCGTGGGGAGAGGAGATACGCAGTATTTT. It yields the protein CASVGRGDTQYF.

The V and J genes are TRBV7-2 and TRBJ1-2, with D possibly TRBD1 on 6 matching bases. The CDR3 has 13 residues. The germline V and J ends were trimmed by 5 bases and 1 base, with 8 bases remaining between them. Germline lookup yields CDR1 SGHTA and CDR2 FQGNSA. As DNA, the CDR3 is TGTGCCAGCAGCCGGGACAATAACTATGGCTACACCTTC. This gives the protein CASSRDNNYGYTF. The full variable domain, with the rest looked up from reference TRBV7-2 and TRBJ1-2, is GAGVSQSPSNKVTEKGKDVELRCDPISGHTALYWYRQSLGQGLEFLIYFQGNSAPDKSGLPSDRFSAERTGGSVSTLTIQRTQQEDSAVYLCASSRDNNYGYTFGSGTRLTVV.

This clonotype came up many times. The chain couples TRBV5-1 to TRBJ2-7; 8 bases are shared with TRBD2. The germline V gene has CDR1 SGHRS and CDR2 YFSETQ. This CDR3 is 14 amino acids long. The J segment lost 4 bases and the V segment lost 4 bases, leaving 7 bases of the junction unmatched. CDR3 sequence: CASSPGPGGYEQYF. The CDR3 DNA reads TGCGCCAGCAGCCCTGGACCGGGAGGGTACGAGCAGTACTTC.

This clonotype was counted many times. The chain is built from TRBV10-1 and TRBJ2-1; the match to TRBD2 covers 13 bases. Germline V gene data show CDR1 as WNHNN and CDR2 as SYGVQD (reference sequence). V was pared by 7 bases and J by 8 bases, with 8 bases of the junction left unmatched. This CDR3 contains 15 residues. CDR3 protein: CASNATSGGPHEQFF. The CDR3 DNA reads as TGCGCCAGCAATGCGACTAGCGGGGGGCCCCATGAGCAGTTCTTC.

The chain employs TRBV10-3 and TRBJ2-7; D is unclear. Germline lookup yields CDR1 ENHRY and CDR2 SYGVKD. CDR3 length: 11 residues. CDR3 DNA: TGTGACCGTGAGCCAACCTACGAGCAGTACGTC. Its translation is CDREPTYEQYV.

The J gene is TRBJ1-2, the V gene TRBV29-1; 7 bases are shared with TRBD1. This CDR3 contains 12 residues. The trim removed 5 bases at V and 4 bases at J, leaving 4 bases unmatched. CDR1 is SQVTM, CDR2 ANQGSEA, per germline. CDR3 in amino acids: CSVQPGGYGYTF. In DNA, the CDR3 is TGCAGCGTTCAGCCAGGGGGCTATGGCTACACCTTC.

V gene TRBV12-5 combines with J gene TRBJ1-6; possibly TRBD1 for D (5 bases). Looked up from germline, CDR1 is LGHNT and CDR2 is FRNRAP. With 5 bases removed from V and 7 bases from J, the gap between germline ends came to 9 bases. The CDR3 is 13 amino acids. The CDR3 sequence: CASGQGPNSPLHF. The CDR3 DNA reads TGTGCTAGTGGTCAGGGCCCAAATTCACCCCTCCACTTT.

This clonotype was counted ten times or more. The V gene is TRBV24-1, the J gene TRBJ1-3; 10 bases map to TRBD1. The CDR3 runs 18 residues. Trimming cost V 4 bases and J 2 bases; bases outside gene matches: 10. CDR1 is KGHDR and CDR2 is SFDVKD in the germline V gene. The CDR3 loop is CATSDGGQGSQPGNTIYF. The CDR3 DNA follows: TGTGCCACCAGTGACGGGGGACAGGGGAGTCAACCTGGAAACACCATATATTTT.